This section outlines one TCR beta chain sequence together with its context. What it binds is not known. One end of the junction does not line up with germline, which may come from a read error. The repertoire was sequenced with immunoSEQ multiplex PCR; TCRdb's copy has only in-frame clones and lacks some. This sample carries approximately 2,000,000 clones, 90% to 95% of them seen once, and the ten largest clones take 1.5% to 2%. The source of the sample is a study of shared clonotypes between healthy human individuals. On the study more broadly: A donor's plate count was three for CD4 naive and three for CD4 memory; CD8 naive had two and CD8 memory one. Points from the study as a whole: Among donors, the sharing of clonotypes was expected to be influenced by sequencing depth.

In the naive CD8 group, cells lacked CD45RO and were positively selected for CCR7, so terminally differentiated effector memory CD45RA+ cells were left out. The specimen sequenced was naive CD8+ T cells from PBMCs. The sequence was collected from a man between 18 and 29 years old in good health. Some clones in this sample may be carry-over from other donors' samples.

This CDR3 reads CASSRGGANTGELFF. Here the CDR3 DNA reads TGTGCCAGCAGCCGCGGGGGGGCGAATACCGGGGAGCTGTTTTTT. The chain uses TRBV4-2 and TRBJ2-2; 9 nucleotides line up with TRBD2. This CDR3 spans 15 amino acids. Germline V gives CDR1 LGHNA, CDR2 YNFKEQ.